The 19 T cell receptor beta chains below come from one sample, sequenced in a study of blood T cell dynamics during melanoma immunotherapy. Time point in this sample: pre-treatment baseline. TCRdb's copy holds only in-frame clones and misses some; the assay was immunoSEQ multiplex PCR. The table shows about 10,000 clones, with roughly 80% occurring only once. Sequenced here: blood, sampled from a patient treated with checkpoint blockade. These receptors all come from a human donor with melanoma.

The rearrangement uses TRBV29-1 and TRBJ2-5; TRBD2 is a possible D gene (5 bases). Trimming cost V 4 bases and J 5 bases, with 11 bases left between them. This CDR3 has 12 amino acids. Germline V gene lookup returns CDR1 SQVTM and CDR2 ANQGSEA. The CDR3 spells CSVVGEGETQYF. CDR3 coding DNA: TGCAGCGTTGTGGGAGAAGGGGAGACCCAGTACTTC.

Notes on this clone: One junction end disagrees with the germline gene, perhaps due to a read error. The rearrangement joins TRBV7-7 to TRBJ2-5, with 8 bases that match TRBD2. Germline V gene lookup returns CDR1 SSHAT and CDR2 FNYEAQ (reference sequence). The CDR3 has 15 amino acids. CDR3 nucleotides: TGTGCTAGCAGCTTAGTTCAAGGGACTAGAGAGACCCAGTACTTC. Its translation is CASSLVQGTRETQYF.

J is TRBJ1-1 and V is TRBV18, with D perhaps TRBD1 (5 bases). Trimming took off 2 bases at V and 0 bases at J, with 10 bases between the two ends. The germline CDR1 and CDR2 sequences are KGHSH and LQKENI. The CDR3 has 15 residues. This CDR3 reads CASSPVGGVNTEAFF. The CDR3 bases are TGTGCCAGCTCACCAGTGGGGGGGGTGAACACTGAAGCTTTCTTT. Filled out from reference TRBV18 and TRBJ1-1, the complete variable domain reads NAGVMQNPRHLVRRRGQEARLRCSPMKGHSHVYWYRQLPEEGLKFMVYLQKENIIDESGMPKERFSAEFPKEGPSILRIQQVVRGDSAAYFCASSPVGGVNTEAFFGQGTRLTVV.

The V call is TRBV5-1, the J call TRBJ2-5, with 9 bases matching TRBD1. In germline, CDR1 is SGHRS, CDR2 YFSETQ. The CDR3 length is 14 residues. The V gene end was trimmed by 4 bases and the J gene end by 5 bases; junction bases not matched to a gene: 6. The CDR3 nucleotides are TGCGCCAGCAGCACCGGGACAGGGACCGAGACCCAGTACTTC. Amino acids: CASSTGTGTETQYF.

The rearrangement links TRBV15 to TRBJ1-1; 8 bases match TRBD1. The V segment lost 1 base and the J segment 1 base; nucleotides outside the gene matches: 2. Germline V gene lookup returns CDR1 LNHNV and CDR2 YYDKDF (reference sequence). CDR3 length equals 15 residues. CDR3 loop: CATSRGGTGNTEAFF. CDR3 DNA: TGTGCCACCAGCAGAGGTGGGACAGGGAACACTGAAGCTTTCTTT. Full variable domain (rest looked up from reference TRBV15 and TRBJ1-1): DAMVIQNPRYQVTQFGKPVTLSCSQTLNHNVMYWYQQKSSQAPKLLFHYYDKDFNNEADTPDNFQSRRPNTSFCFLDIRSPGLGDTAMYLCATSRGGTGNTEAFFGQGTRLTVV.

V usage is TRBV7-4 and J usage is TRBJ2-7, with a weak D call TRBD2 (7 bases). The CDR3 covers 16 residues. CDR1 and CDR2 (germline): SGHVT, SQSDAQ. Deletions cut 4 bases from V and 0 bases from J, with 16 bases between. The CDR3 spells CASSCSRGASSYEQYV. The CDR3 DNA reads TGTGCCAGCAGCTGTAGTCGGGGGGCCTCCTCCTACGAGCAGTACGTC.

The chain is built from TRBV7-9 and TRBJ2-7; 9 nucleotides line up with TRBD1. Unmatched junction bases numbered 7, after V lost 5 bases and J lost 5 bases. Germline lookup yields CDR1 SEHNR and CDR2 FQNEAQ (reference sequence). CDR3 size: 14 residues. This chain's CDR3 is CASSAEDRGNEQYV. The CDR3 DNA sequence: TGTGCCAGCAGCGCCGAGGACAGGGGCAACGAGCAGTACGTC.

The table lists this clone with a few counts. V usage is TRBV19 and J usage is TRBJ1-5; a weak D match, TRBD1 (5 bases). The CDR3 length is 16 residues. The germline gives CDR1 LNHDA, CDR2 SQIVND (reference sequence). Trimming took 6 bases from V and 2 from J, leaving 17 bases between them. Here the CDR3 DNA reads TGTGCCAGTAGCAGCCCAGGGACGGTGCGCAATCAGCCCCAGCATTTT. Amino acid sequence: CASSSPGTVRNQPQHF.

This rearrangement joins TRBV27 to TRBJ2-2; 10 bases are shared with TRBD2. V dropped 2 bases and J dropped 1; count of bases not matched to a gene: 4. The CDR3 has 17 amino acids. Germline V CDR1 and CDR2: MNHEY, SMNVEV (reference sequence). CDR3: CASSLLLAGLNTGELFF. CDR3 coding DNA: TGTGCCAGCAGTTTACTACTAGCGGGATTGAACACCGGGGAGCTGTTTTTT.

This chain joins TRBV25-1 and TRBJ2-5, with a possible D match to TRBD1 (6 bases). V was clipped by 8 bases and J by 1 base, with 11 bases between them. CDR1 MGHDK and CDR2 SYGVNS come from the germline V gene. The CDR3 runs to 13 residues. The CDR3 nucleotides are TGTGCCAGCGTTGAGGACAGCCAAGAGACCCAGTACTTC. This gives the protein CASVEDSQETQYF.

This clone came up a few times. V and J are TRBV5-4 and TRBJ2-7, with a possible D match to TRBD2 (6 bases). CDR1 and CDR2 from the germline V gene are SGHNT and YYREEE (reference sequence). With 4 bases removed from V and 0 bases from J, the gap between germline ends came to 11 bases. This CDR3 comprises 14 residues. In DNA form, the CDR3 reads TGTGCCAGCAGCCCCGGGACTTCCTCCTACGAGCAGTACTTC. Translation gives CASSPGTSSYEQYF. Complete variable domain (other parts from reference TRBV5-4 and TRBJ2-7): ETGVTQSPTHLIKTRGQQVTLRCSSQSGHNTVSWYQQALGQGPQFIFQYYREEENGRGNFPPRFSGLQFPNYSSELNVNALELDDSALYLCASSPGTSSYEQYFGPGTRLTVT.

The chain employs TRBV7-2 and TRBJ1-3; D is possibly TRBD1 (6 bases). CDR1 is SGHTA and CDR2 is FQGNSA in the germline V gene. V was trimmed by 4 bases and J by 3 bases, leaving 13 bases between them. The CDR3 contains 15 residues. CDR3 loop: CASSSRGGGGNTIYF. CDR3 in DNA: TGTGCCAGCAGCTCAAGAGGGGGAGGTGGAAACACCATATATTTT.

The chain carries TRBV7-6 and TRBJ1-4, with 10 bases that match TRBD1. CDR1 and CDR2 from the germline V gene are SGHVS and FNYEAQ. The length of the CDR3 is 15 residues. Trimming cost V 5 bases and J 6 bases; bases outside gene matches: 6. Here the CDR3 DNA reads TGTGCCAGCAGCGAGGGACAGGGGCGGTATGAAAAACTGTTTTTT. This translates into CASSEGQGRYEKLFF.

This chain's CDR3 is CASSGRGGPGEQFF. In nucleotides, the CDR3 is TGTGCCAGCAGCGGGCGGGGGGGCCCTGGTGAGCAGTTCTTC. This chain links TRBV9 with TRBJ2-1; 9 bases match TRBD2. Germline V gene data show CDR1 as SGDLS and CDR2 as YYNGEE. V lost 3 bases to trimming and J lost 9 bases; unmatched junction nucleotides: 7. The CDR3 is made up of 14 amino acids. Supplemented by reference TRBV9 and TRBJ2-1, the full variable domain reads DSGVTQTPKHLITATGQRVTLRCSPRSGDLSVYWYQQSLDQGLQFLIQYYNGEERAKGNILERFSAQQFPDLHSELNLSSLELGDSALYFCASSGRGGPGEQFFGPGTRLTVL.

The CDR3 region is CASSLAGNRGEQFF. CDR3 nucleotide sequence: TGCGCCAGCAGCTTGGCAGGGAATAGGGGTGAGCAGTTCTTC. The chain joins TRBV5-1 to TRBJ2-1; D is possibly TRBD1 (5 bases). Per the germline V gene, CDR1 is SGHRS and CDR2 is YFSETQ. The CDR3 loop spans 14 amino acids. V was clipped by 0 bases and J by 9 bases, with 13 bases between them.

J is TRBJ1-1 and V is TRBV14; D unresolved. Germline CDR1 is SGHDN and CDR2 is FVKESK. V dropped 1 base and J dropped 11 bases, with 26 bases sitting between them. The CDR3 spans 17 residues. CDR3 residues: CASSQAAFGTLNSGAFF. The CDR3 DNA reads as TGTGCCAGCAGCCAAGCGGCGTTCGGAACTCTTAATTCCGGGGCTTTCTTT.

This chain uses TRBV9 with TRBJ2-7; 8 bases are a match to TRBD1. This CDR3 spans 14 amino acids. Germline CDR1 SGDLS, CDR2 YYNGEE. The J segment lost 6 bases and the V segment lost 3 bases, leaving 8 bases of the junction unmatched. CDR3 in amino acids: CASSADRVRGEQYF. The CDR3, as DNA: TGTGCCAGCAGCGCGGACAGGGTGAGGGGCGAGCAGTACTTC.

The J gene is TRBJ1-4, the V gene TRBV7-9; D is ambiguous. Trimming pared 4 bases from V and 2 bases from J, leaving 14 bases between. Germline values: CDR1 SEHNR, CDR2 FQNEAQ (reference sequence). The CDR3 consists of 16 residues. The CDR3 spells CASSSRTRTTNEKLFF. CDR3 nucleotide sequence: TGTGCCAGCAGCTCCCGTACCCGGACGACTAATGAAAAACTGTTTTTT. The whole variable domain, remainder taken from reference TRBV7-9 and TRBJ1-4, is DTGVSQNPRHKITKRGQNVTFRCDPISEHNRLYWYRQTLGQGPEFLTYFQNEAQLEKSRLLSDRFSAERPKGSFSTLEIQRTEQGDSAMYLCASSSRTRTTNEKLFFGSGTQLSVL.

The gene calls are TRBV2 and TRBJ1-4, with D perhaps matching TRBD1 (6 bases). Germline V gene lookup returns CDR1 SNHLY and CDR2 FYNNEI. The germline V and J ends were trimmed by 10 bases and 7 bases, with 16 bases remaining between them. The CDR3 runs 13 residues. The chain's CDR3 is CATTGFQGEKLFF. The DNA of the CDR3 is TGTGCCACTACAGGGTTCCAAGGTGAAAAACTGTTTTTT. The entire variable domain, with the rest obtained from reference TRBV2 and TRBJ1-4, is as follows: EPEVTQTPSHQVTQMGQEVILRCVPISNHLYFYWYRQILGQKVEFLVSFYNNEISEKSEIFDDQFSVERPDGSNFTLKIRSTKLEDSAMYFCATTGFQGEKLFFGSGTQLSVL.